The entry below describes one TCR beta chain. What it binds is unknown. The record originates from a study of early stage breast cancer tumors. Turning to the study itself: Invasive lobular carcinomas made up about 30% of the 12 ER+/PR+/HER2- tumors. Study-wide points: Compared with adjacent normal breast tissue, tumors showed roughly 2.5-fold greater T cell density and higher clonality.

CDR1 SGHVS and CDR2 FQNEAQ come from the germline V gene. The CDR3 runs to 16 residues. Trimming cost V 2 bases and J 1 base, with 9 bases left between them. Blood replicates held 0.5 ug DNA, tumor or normal breast around 1.5 ug, two each. Profiled with immunoSEQ multiplex PCR; TCRdb holds only in-frame clones, not every one. The sample has about 17,000 clones; over 70% are singletons. The sequence was obtained from a person between 65 and 79 years old with breast cancer. V is TRBV7-8 and J is TRBJ2-6; D may be TRBD2 (5 bases). The sample taken for sequencing was blood. CDR3 sequence reads: CASSLFGESGANVLTF. The CDR3 nucleotides are TGTGCCAGCAGCTTATTCGGGGAATCTGGGGCCAACGTCCTGACTTTC.